This TCR beta chain was found in a study of blood T cell repertoires in COVID-19. The CDR3 runs 13 residues. Germline-derived CDR1 and CDR2 are MNHEY and SVGAGI. The V and J ends lost 6 bases and 1 base, in that order; junction bases with no gene match: 1. Clones were read by immunoSEQ multiplex PCR, and TCRdb kept only the in-frame ones, dropping some. The table lists over 250,000 clones, around 86% of them singletons. As to this clone: The same CDR3 arises from other DNA sequences in this sample as well.

The source is a woman aged 35 to 49 who had recovered from COVID-19. The V call is TRBV6-5, the J call TRBJ2-5; 8 nucleotides agree with TRBD1. Material for sequencing was peripheral blood. The CDR3 sequence is CASRQGAQETQYF. For the CDR3, the DNA is TGTGCCAGCAGGCAGGGGGCCCAAGAGACCCAGTACTTC.